A selection of T cell receptor beta chains follows, all from one sample in a study of cytomegalovirus exposure and HLA in healthy donors. TCRdb's table, derived via immunoSEQ multiplex PCR, lists solely in-frame clones and lacks some. Here the sample spans about 160,000 clones, over 85% being singletons. Sequences were obtained from PBMCs. These receptors all come from a woman aged 18-30 years in good health and CMV-seropositive. Both conserved end residues are part of each CDR3. The D gene is left open where the match is weak. Some rows have no size entry. The others give once, few or many, or a class for an expanded clone.

V gene: TRBV6-5; clone size: .; J gene: TRBJ1-1; D gene: .; CDR3 DNA: TGTGCCAGCAGTCCCGTATCCGACAGCACTGAAGCTTTCTTT; CDR3 protein: CASSPVSDSTEAFF
V gene: TRBV11-2; clone size: .; J gene: TRBJ2-3; D gene: .; CDR3 DNA: TGTGCCAGCAGCTTAGGTACAGAGGGAGATTTGTATACGCAGTATTTT; CDR3 protein: CASSLGTEGDLYTQYF
V gene: TRBV7-6; clone size: .; J gene: TRBJ2-1; D gene: .; CDR3 DNA: TGTGCCAGCAGCTTAGTAGGAGCACGGAATAATGAGCAGTTCTTC; CDR3 protein: CASSLVGARNNEQFF
V gene: TRBV28; clone size: once; J gene: TRBJ2-2; D gene: .; CDR3 DNA: TGTGCCAGCAGTCCTACAGGGCCGGGCACCGGGGAGCTGTTTTTT; CDR3 protein: CASSPTGPGTGELFF
V gene: TRBV2; clone size: .; J gene: TRBJ2-2; D gene: .; CDR3 DNA: TGTGCCAGCAGCCACTTCACCGGGGAGCTGTTTTTT; CDR3 protein: CASSHFTGELFF
V gene: TRBV6-6; clone size: .; J gene: TRBJ2-7; D gene: .; CDR3 DNA: TGTGCCAGCAGTTATCCGGGTTTCTACGAGCAGTACTTC; CDR3 protein: CASSYPGFYEQYF
V gene: TRBV5-4; clone size: .; J gene: TRBJ2-1; D gene: .; CDR3 DNA: TGTGCCAGCAGCTTAAACCTTAACACCAATGAGCAGTTCTTC; CDR3 protein: CASSLNLNTNEQFF
V gene: TRBV10-3; clone size: .; J gene: TRBJ1-3; D gene: TRBD1; CDR3 DNA: TGTGCCATCAGAGACAGGGCCCAAGGAAACACCATATATTTT; CDR3 protein: CAIRDRAQGNTIYF
V gene: TRBV11-3; clone size: .; J gene: TRBJ2-7; D gene: TRBD2; CDR3 DNA: TGTGCCAGCAGCTTTACGGGACTAGCCTACGAGCAGTACTTC; CDR3 protein: CASSFTGLAYEQYF
V gene: TRBV13; clone size: .; J gene: TRBJ2-1; D gene: .; CDR3 DNA: TGTGCCAGCAGCAAGACCGGTGCAGCGTTGGATGAGCAGTTCTTC; CDR3 protein: CASSKTGAALDEQFF
V gene: TRBV9; clone size: .; J gene: TRBJ2-2; D gene: TRBD2; CDR3 DNA: TGTGCCAGCAGCGCGATACTTGGGACTAGCGGGAGGCCCGGGGAGCTGTTTTTT; CDR3 protein: CASSAILGTSGRPGELFF
V gene: TRBV11-2; clone size: .; J gene: TRBJ2-1; D gene: TRBD1; CDR3 DNA: TGTGCCAGCAGCTTAAGGGGACAGGGGTCCTACAATGAGCAGTTCTTC; CDR3 protein: CASSLRGQGSYNEQFF
V gene: TRBV7-7; clone size: .; J gene: TRBJ2-1; D gene: .; CDR3 DNA: TGTGCTAGCAGCTTACCGGGAGCAGGGAATGAGCAGTTCTTC; CDR3 protein: CASSLPGAGNEQFF
V gene: TRBV12-5; clone size: .; J gene: TRBJ2-5; D gene: .; CDR3 DNA: TGTGCTAGTGGTTTGGTACCGGGAGTAGGGGAGACCCAGTACTTC; CDR3 protein: CASGLVPGVGETQYF
V gene: TRBV4-1; clone size: .; J gene: TRBJ1-2; D gene: .; CDR3 DNA: TGCGCCAGCAGCCAAGATCCGGGAGGGCTGAGTTCTGGCTACACCTTC; CDR3 protein: CASSQDPGGLSSGYTF
V gene: TRBV29-1; clone size: .; J gene: TRBJ2-1; D gene: TRBD2; CDR3 DNA: TGCAGTTACCCGTTAGCGGGAAAACGCAATGAGCAGTTCTTC; CDR3 protein: CSYPLAGKRNEQFF
V gene: TRBV29-1; clone size: .; J gene: TRBJ1-5; D gene: .; CDR3 DNA: TGCAGCGTTGAAACAGGGATTAGCAATCAGCCCCAGCATTTT; CDR3 protein: CSVETGISNQPQHF
V gene: TRBV4-1; clone size: .; J gene: TRBJ2-5; D gene: .; CDR3 DNA: TGCGCCAGCAGCCAAGGTCAGAGGGTTCAAGGAGAGACCCAGTACTTC; CDR3 protein: CASSQGQRVQGETQYF
V gene: TRBV5-1; clone size: .; J gene: TRBJ1-3; D gene: .; CDR3 DNA: TGCGCCAGCAGGGGGCTCGATGGTGGAAACACCATATATTTT; CDR3 protein: CASRGLDGGNTIYF
V gene: TRBV19; clone size: .; J gene: TRBJ2-2; D gene: .; CDR3 DNA: TGTGCCAGTACCAGGAAAGGAGGGGAGAAAGCCGGGGAGCTGTTTTTT; CDR3 protein: CASTRKGGEKAGELFF
V gene: TRBV7-2; clone size: .; J gene: TRBJ2-2; D gene: .; CDR3 DNA: TGTGCCAGCAGCTCCCCGGCTAGCTCGAACACCGGGGAGCTGTTTTTT; CDR3 protein: CASSSPASSNTGELFF
V gene: TRBV5-6; clone size: .; J gene: TRBJ2-1; D gene: TRBD2; CDR3 DNA: TGTGCCAGCAGCCCAACTAGCGGGAGGGCCAACGAGCAGTTCTTC; CDR3 protein: CASSPTSGRANEQFF
V gene: TRBV5-1; clone size: .; J gene: TRBJ2-1; D gene: TRBD2; CDR3 DNA: TGCGCCAGCAGCGGGTTAGCGGGAGCGTACAATGAGCAGTTCTTC; CDR3 protein: CASSGLAGAYNEQFF
V gene: TRBV15; clone size: .; J gene: TRBJ1-2; D gene: .; CDR3 DNA: TGTGCCACCAGCCCCTCGGACAGCGGCTATGGCTACACCTTC; CDR3 protein: CATSPSDSGYGYTF
V gene: TRBV6-6; clone size: once; J gene: TRBJ2-1; D gene: TRBD1; CDR3 DNA: TGTGCCAGCAGCCTAACCGGGACAGGGGCCCTGAATGAGCAGTTCTTC; CDR3 protein: CASSLTGTGALNEQFF
V gene: TRBV29-1; clone size: .; J gene: TRBJ2-7; D gene: .; CDR3 DNA: TGCAGCGCCCCATCAACTACGCTCTACGAGCAGTACTTC; CDR3 protein: CSAPSTTLYEQYF
V gene: TRBV20-1; clone size: .; J gene: TRBJ2-7; D gene: .; CDR3 DNA: TGCAGTGCTAGAGATCGAGACGAGCAGTACTTC; CDR3 protein: CSARDRDEQYF
V gene: TRBV2; clone size: .; J gene: TRBJ2-5; D gene: .; CDR3 DNA: TGTGCCAGCTTTCTGTTCCAAGAGACCCAGTACTTC; CDR3 protein: CASFLFQETQYF
V gene: TRBV5-1; clone size: .; J gene: TRBJ1-5; D gene: .; CDR3 DNA: TGCGCCAGCAGCCCACAGGGCGAAGGCAATCAGCCCCAGCATTTT; CDR3 protein: CASSPQGEGNQPQHF
V gene: TRBV7-2; clone size: .; J gene: TRBJ1-2; D gene: TRBD1; CDR3 DNA: TGTGCCAGCAGCCCGGGACAGGGTAACTATGGCTACACCTTC; CDR3 protein: CASSPGQGNYGYTF
V gene: TRBV5-1; clone size: .; J gene: TRBJ1-2; D gene: .; CDR3 DNA: TGCGCCAGCAGCCCAGGGGCAAGCACTAACTATGGCTACACCTTC; CDR3 protein: CASSPGASTNYGYTF
V gene: TRBV5-4; clone size: .; J gene: TRBJ2-1; D gene: .; CDR3 DNA: TGTGCCACGGAGAATGAGCAGTTCTTC; CDR3 protein: CATENEQFF
V gene: TRBV10-3; clone size: .; J gene: TRBJ1-1; D gene: TRBD1; CDR3 DNA: TGTGCCATCACCCGGGACAGGCTGAACACTGAAGCTTTCTTT; CDR3 protein: CAITRDRLNTEAFF
V gene: TRBV7-8; clone size: once; J gene: TRBJ2-1; D gene: TRBD2; CDR3 DNA: TGTGCCAGCAGCACCCGTCGCAGTGGTTCGACCCGGACTAGCGGGAGCAATGAGCAGTTCTTC; CDR3 protein: CASSTRRSGSTRTSGSNEQFF
V gene: TRBV19; clone size: .; J gene: TRBJ1-2; D gene: .; CDR3 DNA: TGTGCCAGTAGTCAAACACAGGGATGGGGCTACACCTTC; CDR3 protein: CASSQTQGWGYTF
V gene: TRBV9; clone size: .; J gene: TRBJ2-3; D gene: .; CDR3 DNA: TGTGCCAGCAGCGTAGGATCGGGGAAAGGCACAGATACGCAGTATTTT; CDR3 protein: CASSVGSGKGTDTQYF
V gene: TRBV11-3; clone size: .; J gene: TRBJ2-5; D gene: .; CDR3 DNA: TGTGCCAGCAGCTTAGAAGGGGGGGCACCCGAAAAGACCCAGTACTTC; CDR3 protein: CASSLEGGAPEKTQYF
V gene: TRBV4-3; clone size: .; J gene: TRBJ2-1; D gene: TRBD1; CDR3 DNA: TGCGCCAGCAGCCATGGACAGGGGGGCTCCTACAATGAGCAGTTCTTC; CDR3 protein: CASSHGQGGSYNEQFF
V gene: TRBV18; clone size: .; J gene: TRBJ1-1; D gene: .; CDR3 DNA: TGTGCCAGCAGCCTGGGGCAAATATTGAACACTGAAGCTTTCTTT; CDR3 protein: CASSLGQILNTEAFF
V gene: TRBV11-2; clone size: .; J gene: TRBJ2-7; D gene: .; CDR3 DNA: TGTGCCAGCAGCTTAGATAGGGCGGGCGAGCAGTACTTC; CDR3 protein: CASSLDRAGEQYF
V gene: TRBV5-1; clone size: .; J gene: TRBJ2-3; D gene: TRBD2; CDR3 DNA: TGCGCCAGCAGCTTGTCTAGCGGGAGTGGCACAGATACGCAGTATTTT; CDR3 protein: CASSLSSGSGTDTQYF
V gene: TRBV10-1; clone size: .; J gene: TRBJ2-3; D gene: .; CDR3 DNA: TGCGCCAGCAGTGAGGGGGGACTCCCAGATACGCAGTATTTT; CDR3 protein: CASSEGGLPDTQYF
V gene: TRBV7-9; clone size: .; J gene: TRBJ2-1; D gene: TRBD2; CDR3 DNA: TGTGCCAGCAGCTCTATAACTAGCGACAATGAGCAGTTCTTC; CDR3 protein: CASSSITSDNEQFF
V gene: TRBV2; clone size: .; J gene: TRBJ1-1; D gene: .; CDR3 DNA: TGTGCCAGCAGTAACGGGGGTTCGAACACTGAAGCTTTCTTT; CDR3 protein: CASSNGGSNTEAFF
V gene: TRBV27; clone size: .; J gene: TRBJ2-4; D gene: .; CDR3 DNA: TGTGCCAGCAGCTCTAAACAGGGGGGGGACATTCAGTACTTC; CDR3 protein: CASSSKQGGDIQYF
V gene: TRBV4-3; clone size: .; J gene: TRBJ1-1; D gene: .; CDR3 DNA: TGCGCCAGCAGCCAACAGGAAAACACTGAAGCTTTCTTT; CDR3 protein: CASSQQENTEAFF
V gene: TRBV27; clone size: .; J gene: TRBJ2-5; D gene: .; CDR3 DNA: TGTGCCAGCAGTTTATCAGCGGCTGGCTGGGAGACCCAGTACTTC; CDR3 protein: CASSLSAAGWETQYF
V gene: TRBV6-5; clone size: once; J gene: TRBJ2-5; D gene: .; CDR3 DNA: TGTGCCAGCAGTTACTCCCCCGTAGCGGCAGAGACCCAGTACTTC; CDR3 protein: CASSYSPVAAETQYF
V gene: TRBV29-1; clone size: .; J gene: TRBJ2-7; D gene: .; CDR3 DNA: TGCAGCGTTTTAACCCCAAGGGGACAGGTGCGGGGGGAGCAGTACTTC; CDR3 protein: CSVLTPRGQVRGEQYF
V gene: TRBV28; clone size: .; J gene: TRBJ2-3; D gene: .; CDR3 DNA: TGTGCCAGCAGTACACCGTACACAGATACGCAGTATTTT; CDR3 protein: CASSTPYTDTQYF
V gene: TRBV5-1; clone size: .; J gene: TRBJ1-1; D gene: .; CDR3 DNA: TGCGCCAGCAGCTTGGGGCCCCAAAAGATGAACACTGAAGCTTTCTTT; CDR3 protein: CASSLGPQKMNTEAFF
V gene: TRBV13; clone size: .; J gene: TRBJ2-7; D gene: TRBD2; CDR3 DNA: TGTGCCAGCAGCTTAGGCGGGAGGACTTCCTACGAGCAGTACTTC; CDR3 protein: CASSLGGRTSYEQYF
V gene: TRBV5-1; clone size: few; J gene: TRBJ2-7; D gene: TRBD1; CDR3 DNA: TGCGCCAGCAGCTCCACGACAGGGGGCTACGAGCAGTACTTC; CDR3 protein: CASSSTTGGYEQYF
V gene: TRBV28; clone size: .; J gene: TRBJ2-7; D gene: .; CDR3 DNA: TGTGCCAGCACCCTTGGAGGTCCCTACGAGCAGTACTTC; CDR3 protein: CASTLGGPYEQYF